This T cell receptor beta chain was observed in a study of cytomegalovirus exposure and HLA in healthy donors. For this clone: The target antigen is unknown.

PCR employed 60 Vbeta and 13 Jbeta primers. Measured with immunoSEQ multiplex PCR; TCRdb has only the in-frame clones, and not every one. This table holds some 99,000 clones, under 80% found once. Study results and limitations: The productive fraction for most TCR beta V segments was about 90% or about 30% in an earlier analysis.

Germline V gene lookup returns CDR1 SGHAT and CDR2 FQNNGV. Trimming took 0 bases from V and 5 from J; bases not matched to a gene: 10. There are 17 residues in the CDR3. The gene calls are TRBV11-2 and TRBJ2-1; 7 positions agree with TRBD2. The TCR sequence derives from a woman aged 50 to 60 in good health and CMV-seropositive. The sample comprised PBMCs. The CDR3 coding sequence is TGTGCCAGCAGCTTAGATAGTTGGGAGGGCGAAGACAATGAGCAGTTCTTC. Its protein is CASSLDSWEGEDNEQFF. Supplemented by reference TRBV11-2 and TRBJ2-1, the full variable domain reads EAGVAQSPRYKIIEKRQSVAFWCNPISGHATLYWYQQILGQGPKLLIQFQNNGVVDDSQLPKDRFSAERLKGVDSTLKIQPAKLEDSAVYLCASSLDSWEGEDNEQFFGPGTRLTVL.